This T cell receptor (beta chain) emerged from a study of blood T cells in healthy people across ages. Whole-study findings and limits: Total diversity from one million sequenced T cells was likely underestimated. Significant beta diversity loss was already apparent by age approximately 42, declining roughly linearly.

Points on this clonotype: Its antigen is currently unknown.

Every sample had a minimum of 7 million PBMCs isolated. CDR1 is SGHTA, CDR2 FQGTGA, per germline. V was clipped by 6 bases and J by 8 bases; unmatched bases: 7. CDR3 length equals 14 residues. Together with a sample-barcoded 5' primer, a J-beta primer mix was included in a second PCR lasting roughly 7 to 11 cycles. TCRdb reprocessed the 5' RACE reads with MiXCR, giving one entry per CDR3 protein. This sample yields 550,000 to 750,000 distinct CDR3 sequences, of which over 20% are seen a single time; roughly 3.6% belongs to the top ten. This sequence originates from an older man in good health. The sample comprised blood. V is TRBV7-3 and J is TRBJ2-1, with 10 positions matching TRBD2. The chain's CDR3 is CASRTAGGRDEQFF. The CDR3 DNA is TGTGCCAGCAGGACAGCGGGAGGGCGGGATGAGCAGTTCTTC.